The rows below give T cell receptor beta chains drawn from one sample of a study of early T cells in non-severe SARS-CoV-2 infection. In TCRdb, the 5' RACE reads were re-called with MiXCR into one record per CDR3 protein. The data show more than 65,000 distinct CDR3 sequences, roughly 4.6% seen once. The sequences come from whole blood, collected at baseline. The receptors shown here come from an adult who was a healthcare worker with PCR-confirmed SARS-CoV-2 infection or an uninfected control (not recorded which). The donor label of this sample is uncertain. Both conserved end residues are part of each CDR3. Fields, in order: J gene, clone size, V gene, D gene, CDR3 DNA, CDR3 protein. D genes are given only for firm matches. A clone size is listed for some rows: how often the clone was seen (once, few, many), or a class if it is expanded.

>TRBJ1-2|-|TRBV6-2/TRBV6-3|-
TGTGCCAGCAGTTTCGGGACAATCTATGGCTACACCTTC
CASSFGTIYGYTF
>TRBJ1-2|many|TRBV10-3|-
TGTGCCATCAGTTATGGGGGAGCTAACTATGGCTACACCTTC
CAISYGGANYGYTF
>TRBJ2-3|-|TRBV7-3|TRBD2
TGTGCCAGCAGCTTGCGGGGGTCTCGCCCAGATACGCAGTATTTT
CASSLRGSRPDTQYF
>TRBJ1-5|many|TRBV6-5|-
TGTGCCAGCAGGGGGGCGTTGCATCAGCCCCAGCATTTT
CASRGALHQPQHF
>TRBJ2-4|few|TRBV11-2|-
TGTGCCAGCAGCGACCTCCAGAGTATAGCCAAAAACATTCAGTACTTC
CASSDLQSIAKNIQYF
>TRBJ2-2|many|TRBV11-2|-
TGTGCCAGCAGCCATTACCTCGACAGAACGAACACCGGGGAGCTGTTTTTT
CASSHYLDRTNTGELFF
>TRBJ1-2|many|TRBV11-1|-
TGTGCCAGCAGCTGGAGGAGGGGAGATGGCTACACCTTC
CASSWRRGDGYTF
>TRBJ2-3|many|TRBV5-4|TRBD1
TGTGCCAGCAGCCCTCCGCCCGGGACAGGGGGCACAGATACGCAGTATTTT
CASSPPPGTGGTDTQYF
>TRBJ2-7|-|TRBV21-1|-
TGTGCCAGCAGCAAATTAGGACGGACCTCCTACGAGCAGTACTTC
CASSKLGRTSYEQYF
>TRBJ2-1|few|TRBV11-3|TRBD2
TGTGCCAGCAGCCCTACCGGGACTAGCGGAGCCAATGAGCAGTTCTTC
CASSPTGTSGANEQFF
>TRBJ1-2|few|TRBV6-2/TRBV6-3|-
TGTGCCAGCACGTCAGCTAACTATGGCTACACCTTC
CASTSANYGYTF
>TRBJ2-7|-|TRBV28|-
TGTGCCAGCAGTTTGCCCTTCTACGAGCAGTACTTC
CASSLPFYEQYF
>TRBJ1-2|-|TRBV2|TRBD1
TGTGCCAGCAGTGAAACTGGACAGGGCGGAGGCTACACCTTC
CASSETGQGGGYTF
>TRBJ2-7|few|TRBV5-1|-
TGCGCCAGCAGCCCGGGACAAGACTACGAGCAGTACTTC
CASSPGQDYEQYF
>TRBJ2-2|-|TRBV6-4|-
TGTGCCAGCAGTGACTCGAAAGGAGGGGCGAACACCGGGGAGCTGTTTTTT
CASSDSKGGANTGELFF
>TRBJ2-1|many|TRBV6-5|TRBD1
TGTGCCAGCAGTCGACAGGGGGCCGACTACAATGAGCAGTTCTTC
CASSRQGADYNEQFF
>TRBJ1-1|-|TRBV10-2|-
TGCGCCAGCGCAGCGTTGAACACTGAAGCTTTCTTT
CASAALNTEAFF
>TRBJ2-7|many|TRBV6-5|-
TGTGCCAGCAGTTGGGGATTGACCTACGAGCAGTACTTC
CASSWGLTYEQYF
>TRBJ2-1|few|TRBV6-2/TRBV6-3|-
TGTGCCAGCAGTAGGGGGGCGTATGAGCAGTTCTTC
CASSRGAYEQFF
>TRBJ2-2|many|TRBV6-4|-
TGTGCCAGCAGGCGGGTGGGGAGCACCGGGGAGCTGTTTTTT
CASRRVGSTGELFF
>TRBJ2-1|-|TRBV15|-
TGTGCCACCAGCAGAGCTACAAGCTCCTACAATGAGCAGTTCTTC
CATSRATSSYNEQFF
>TRBJ1-5|many|TRBV6-2/TRBV6-3|-
TGTGCCAGCAGTCCCTTCGGGCAGGGAGGTCAGCCCCAGCATTTT
CASSPFGQGGQPQHF
>TRBJ2-5|many|TRBV11-2|-
TGTGCCAGCAGCCACAACAGTGACCAAGAGACCCAGTACTTC
CASSHNSDQETQYF
>TRBJ1-5|many|TRBV7-6|TRBD1
TGTGCCAGCAGCCCCCATGCCCAGGGGGACAATCAGCCCCAGCATTTT
CASSPHAQGDNQPQHF
>TRBJ1-1|many|TRBV12-3/TRBV12-4|-
TGTGCCAGCAGTTTAGCTGCACGGGGGGTCCCTCTGAACACTGAAGCTTTCTTT
CASSLAARGVPLNTEAFF
>TRBJ2-1|many|TRBV11-3|TRBD2
TGTGCCAGCAGCCTCAAGCGGGGATCTCACAATGAGCAGTTCTTC
CASSLKRGSHNEQFF
>TRBJ2-4|-|TRBV5-6|-
TGTGCCAGCAGCGCGTTTTCGGGGCAGAGTCTAGCCAAAAACATTCAGTACTTC
CASSAFSGQSLAKNIQYF
>TRBJ1-6|many|TRBV6-1|-
TGTGCCAGCTTTGGACAGATGTATTCACCCCTCCACTTT
CASFGQMYSPLHF
>TRBJ1-2|many|TRBV24-1|TRBD1
TGTGCCACCAGTGACGGGACAGGGGTTGGCTACACCTTC
CATSDGTGVGYTF
>TRBJ1-5|few|TRBV12-3/TRBV12-4|TRBD1
TGTGCCAGCAGTTCCCGAGGGGGCAGAAATCAGCCCCAGCATTTT
CASSSRGGRNQPQHF
>TRBJ2-4|few|TRBV12-3/TRBV12-4|TRBD1
TGTGCCAGCACCCGAGAGGGACAGGGGCGGAACATTCAGTACTTC
CASTREGQGRNIQYF
>TRBJ1-2|few|TRBV20-1|-
TGCAGTGCTAGAGATTTCGGATCCTATGGCTACACCTTC
CSARDFGSYGYTF
>TRBJ1-2|many|TRBV7-9|-
TGTGCCAGCAGCTTGGACGTAACCTATGGCTACACCTTC
CASSLDVTYGYTF
>TRBJ1-1|-|TRBV7-3|-
TGTGCCAGCAGCACGGGACACCTGAACACTGAAGCTTTCTTT
CASSTGHLNTEAFF
>TRBJ1-1|-|TRBV10-3|-
TGTGCCATCAGTACACGGACAGCGGCCGGGAGCATGAACACTGAAGCTTTCTTT
CAISTRTAAGSMNTEAFF
>TRBJ2-5|-|TRBV7-6|-
TGTGCCAGCAGCTTGGGAACAGGGGAGGTGACCCAGTACTTC
CASSLGTGEVTQYF
>TRBJ2-3|-|TRBV27|-
TGTGCCAGCAAGAATCGAGGGGGGGTCCCTAGCACAGATACGCAGTATTTT
CASKNRGGVPSTDTQYF
>TRBJ2-5|few|TRBV6-2/TRBV6-3|TRBD1
TGTGCCAGCAGTCGGGACAGGGGTGAGACCCAGTACTTC
CASSRDRGETQYF
>TRBJ2-4|few|TRBV4-3|-
TGCGCCAGCAGCCAAGTTGTAACAGGGAGAAACATTCAGTACTTC
CASSQVVTGRNIQYF
>TRBJ2-7|many|TRBV30|TRBD1
TGTGCCTGGAGTGGGGGACAGGGAGTTCCCTACGAGCAGTACTTC
CAWSGGQGVPYEQYF
>TRBJ2-6|-|TRBV7-2|-
TGTGCCAGCAGCTTGCTGCTTTCTGGGGCCAACGTCCTGACTTTC
CASSLLLSGANVLTF
>TRBJ2-7|many|TRBV5-1|-
TGCGCCAGCAGCATGGACAGAAGCTCCTACGAGCAGTACTTC
CASSMDRSSYEQYF
>TRBJ1-2|many|TRBV6-4|TRBD1
TGTGCCAGCAGTTTCGACAGGGATAGCTATGGCTACACCTTC
CASSFDRDSYGYTF
>TRBJ2-5|many|TRBV20-1|-
TGCAGTGCTCGCGGACAGTTTTTAGAAGAGACCCAGTACTTC
CSARGQFLEETQYF
>TRBJ2-7|many|TRBV20-1|TRBD1
TGCAGTGCTAGGGGGACAGGACCCTACGAGCAGTACTTC
CSARGTGPYEQYF
>TRBJ2-7|many|TRBV5-4|TRBD2
TGTGCCAGCAGCTTGGATAGCGGGGGTACGCACGAGCAGTACTTC
CASSLDSGGTHEQYF
>TRBJ1-2|-|TRBV28|-
TGTGCCAGCAGATTCCGTCATGGCTACACCTTC
CASRFRHGYTF
>TRBJ2-2|many|TRBV20-1|TRBD2
TGCAGTGTAGCGGGGGCATACACCGGGGAGCTGTTTTTT
CSVAGAYTGELFF
>TRBJ1-5|many|TRBV12-3/TRBV12-4|-
TGTGCCAGCAGTTTAAGGGGGACGGGGAGCAATCAGCCCCAGCATTTT
CASSLRGTGSNQPQHF
>TRBJ2-3|-|TRBV7-3|TRBD1
TGTGCCAGCAGCTACGGGACAGCCAGCACAGATACGCAGTATTTT
CASSYGTASTDTQYF
>TRBJ2-1|many|TRBV29-1|TRBD1
TGCAGCGCCCCCGGGGGACAGGTATACAATGAGCAGTTCTTC
CSAPGGQVYNEQFF